This T cell receptor beta chain was recorded in a study of T-cell reconstitution after alpha-beta-depleted transplantation in children (dated by TCRdb to the mid-2010s). Notes on the research overall: Using TCR repertoire profiling, the study quantitatively followed how T-cell immune reconstitution unfolded in children after TCRalphabeta/CD19-depleted allogeneic hematopoietic cell transplantation.

For this clonotype: Its antigen is unknown. Per-nucleotide qualities are absent, and no much larger clonotype sits a single base away.

According to the study, the label for this sample's treatment or condition signals: allogeneic hematopoietic cell transplantation with graft depleted of TCRalphabeta T cells and CD19 B cells. The transplant recipients were children given TCRalphabeta/CD19-depleted allogeneic hematopoietic cell grafts. Preparation of the library involved PCR. Sequencing relied on an Illumina HiSeq 2500. TCR library preparation used molecular barcoding, with unique molecular identifiers applied to normalize quantification of the TCRbeta repertoire. TCRdb reprocessed the public reads (quality trimming at Q25 with fastp, clone calling with MiXCR) and kept in-frame beta chains. When rows share a CDR3 protein, they turn into one entry using the most common DNA and genes. This sample comprises under 400,000 distinct CDR3 sequences, 23% of them detected only once. The top ten constitute approximately 9.9% of the sample. The germline ends are 14 bases apart after V is trimmed by 2 bases and J by 2 bases. Sequences SGHRS (CDR1) and YFSETQ (CDR2) are obtained from the germline V gene. The CDR3 goes from the cysteine to the phenylalanine over 16 residues. The only DNA kept is the CDR3, 48 bases in frame from the first base.

The full study reports these points: Over the following months the frequencies of hyperexpanded clones went down, and after one year T-cell counts and TCRbeta diversity were mostly credited to newly produced T cells. About two months after transplant, the apparently early recovery of alphabetaT-cell counts reportedly depended on just several hundred clones that had expanded rapidly and came from non-depleted graft cells. In some patients, high TCRbeta diversity at day 60 was attributed to recipient T cells and intrathymic progenitors that had survived conditioning.

The material sequenced was PBMCs, mostly from graft donor cells, taken 180 days after TCRalphabeta/CD19-depleted stem cell transplant. The rearranged segments are TRBV5-1 and TRBJ2-4; matching of 6 bases hints at TRBD1 as the D gene. This clonotype originated in a male patient under 18 who had a stem cell transplant for acute lymphoblastic leukemia, so the T cells may come from the graft donor. The base sequence is TGCGCCAGCAGCTTTCTATGGGGGCCGACCAAAAACATTCAGTACTTC. It specifies CASSFLWGPTKNIQYF.